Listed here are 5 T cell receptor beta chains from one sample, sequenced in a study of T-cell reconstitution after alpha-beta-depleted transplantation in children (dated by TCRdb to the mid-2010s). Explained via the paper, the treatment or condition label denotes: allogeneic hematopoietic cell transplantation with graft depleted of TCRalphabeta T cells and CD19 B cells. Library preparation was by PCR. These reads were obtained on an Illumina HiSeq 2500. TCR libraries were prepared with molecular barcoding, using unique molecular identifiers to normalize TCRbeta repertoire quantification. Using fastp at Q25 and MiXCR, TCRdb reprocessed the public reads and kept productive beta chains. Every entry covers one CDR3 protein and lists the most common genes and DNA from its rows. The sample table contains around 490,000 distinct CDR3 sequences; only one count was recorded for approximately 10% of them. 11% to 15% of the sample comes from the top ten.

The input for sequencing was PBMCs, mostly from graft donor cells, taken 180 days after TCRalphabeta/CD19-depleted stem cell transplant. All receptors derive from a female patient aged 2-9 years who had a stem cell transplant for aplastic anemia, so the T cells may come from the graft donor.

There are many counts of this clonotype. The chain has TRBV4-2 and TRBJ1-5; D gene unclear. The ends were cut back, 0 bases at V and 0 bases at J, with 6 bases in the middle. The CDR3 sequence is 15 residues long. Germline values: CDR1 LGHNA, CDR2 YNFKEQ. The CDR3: CASSQEGYSNQPQHF. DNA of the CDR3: TGTGCCAGCAGCCAAGAAGGGTATAGCAATCAGCCCCAGCATTTT.

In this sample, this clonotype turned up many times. CDR3 loop: CSVVETGRNTEAFF. The CDR3, as DNA: TGCAGCGTTGTTGAGACAGGGCGAAACACTGAAGCTTTCTTT. The chain is built from TRBV29-1 and TRBJ1-1; 7 bases align to TRBD1. V was pared by 4 bases and J by 2 bases, with 7 bases of the junction left unmatched. This CDR3 is 14 amino acids long. The germline CDR1 and CDR2 sequences are SQVTM and ANQGSEA.

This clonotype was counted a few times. DNA for the CDR3: TGTGCCAGCAGTTTATCAGCGGGGGACAGAAGCTCCTACGAGCAGTACTTC. Residues: CASSLSAGDRSSYEQYF. The chain recombines TRBV27 with TRBJ2-7, with a weak D call TRBD2 (8 bases). CDR1 MNHEY and CDR2 SMNVEV come from the germline V gene (reference sequence). Trimming removed 0 bases from V and 0 bases from J, with 15 bases in between. This CDR3 spans 17 amino acids.

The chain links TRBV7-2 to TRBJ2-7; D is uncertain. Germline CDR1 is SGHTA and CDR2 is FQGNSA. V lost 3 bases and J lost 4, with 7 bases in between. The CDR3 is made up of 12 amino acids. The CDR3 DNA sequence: TGTGCCAGCAGCTTTTACTTATACGAGCAGTACTTC. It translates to CASSFYLYEQYF.

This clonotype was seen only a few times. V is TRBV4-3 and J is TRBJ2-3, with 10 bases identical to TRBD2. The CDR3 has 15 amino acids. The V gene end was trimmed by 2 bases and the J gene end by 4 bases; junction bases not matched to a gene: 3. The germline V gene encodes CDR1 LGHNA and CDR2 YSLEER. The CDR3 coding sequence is TGCGCCAGCAGCCAACTAGCGGGAGTTCCAGATACGCAGTATTTT. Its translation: CASSQLAGVPDTQYF.